The sequence of this TCR beta chain was determined in a study of T cells in localized non-small cell lung cancer. Study outcomes and limitations: The greatest T cell clonality was found in uninvolved adjacent lung (higher than in tumor).

The ends were cut back, 0 bases at V and 5 bases at J, with 17 bases in the middle. The CDR3 totals 16 residues. Germline V lookup: CDR1 SGHDT, CDR2 YYEEEE. The table came from immunoSEQ multiplex PCR; TCRdb's copy has only in-frame clones and leaves some out. Of over 20,000 clones in the sample, about 90% are singletons; the top ten hold about 29%. This clone was seen a few times. What it binds is not known. The specimen comprised peripheral blood, sampled before any cancer treatment. The chain has TRBV5-6 and TRBJ2-5, with a tentative D call TRBD2 (6 bases). This receptor was taken from a male donor older than 55 with stage I squamous cell lung carcinoma. The CDR3 is CASSLVGSGMMETQYF. Written as DNA, the CDR3 is TGTGCCAGCAGCTTGGTTGGTAGCGGTATGATGGAGACCCAGTACTTC.